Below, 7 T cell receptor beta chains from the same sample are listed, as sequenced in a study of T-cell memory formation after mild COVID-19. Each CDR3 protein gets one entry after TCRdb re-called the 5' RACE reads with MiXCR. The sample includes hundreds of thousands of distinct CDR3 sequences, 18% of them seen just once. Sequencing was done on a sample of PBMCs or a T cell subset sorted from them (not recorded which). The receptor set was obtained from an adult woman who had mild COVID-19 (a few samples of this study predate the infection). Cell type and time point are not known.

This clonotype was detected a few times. In nucleotides, the CDR3 is TGTGCCAGCAGCTCGAACATGCCCGAAGCTTTCTTT. Protein sequence: CASSSNMPEAFF. This chain uses TRBV11-2 with TRBJ1-1; D is uncertain. Per germline, CDR1 SGHAT and CDR2 FQNNGV. Trimming pared 4 bases from V and 8 bases from J, leaving 11 bases between. There are 12 residues in the CDR3.

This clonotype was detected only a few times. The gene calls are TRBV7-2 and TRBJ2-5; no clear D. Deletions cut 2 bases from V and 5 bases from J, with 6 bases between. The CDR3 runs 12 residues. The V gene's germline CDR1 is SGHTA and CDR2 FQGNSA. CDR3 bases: TGTGCCAGCAGCTTAAATGTGGAGACCCAGTACTTC. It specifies CASSLNVETQYF.

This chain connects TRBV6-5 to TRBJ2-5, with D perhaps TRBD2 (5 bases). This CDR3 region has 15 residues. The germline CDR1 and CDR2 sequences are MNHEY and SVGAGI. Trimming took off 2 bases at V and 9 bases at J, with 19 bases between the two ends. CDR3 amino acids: CASSYRLAGPDAQYF. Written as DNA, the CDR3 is TGTGCCAGCAGTTACAGGTTGGCGGGTCCTGATGCCCAGTACTTC.

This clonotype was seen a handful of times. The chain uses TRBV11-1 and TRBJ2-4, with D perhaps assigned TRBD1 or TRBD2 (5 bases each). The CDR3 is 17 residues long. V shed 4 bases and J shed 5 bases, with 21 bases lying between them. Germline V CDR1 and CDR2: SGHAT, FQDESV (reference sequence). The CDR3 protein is CASSSSLGVRRENIQYF. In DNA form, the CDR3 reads TGTGCCAGCAGCTCCAGCCTGGGGGTTAGGAGAGAAAACATTCAGTACTTC.

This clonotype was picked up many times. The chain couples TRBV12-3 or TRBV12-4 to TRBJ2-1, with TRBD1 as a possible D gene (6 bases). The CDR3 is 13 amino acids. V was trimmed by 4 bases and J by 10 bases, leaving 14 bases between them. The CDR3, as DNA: TGTGCCAGCAGTTCCACTACAGGGTCGGAGCAGTTCTTC. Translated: CASSSTTGSEQFF.

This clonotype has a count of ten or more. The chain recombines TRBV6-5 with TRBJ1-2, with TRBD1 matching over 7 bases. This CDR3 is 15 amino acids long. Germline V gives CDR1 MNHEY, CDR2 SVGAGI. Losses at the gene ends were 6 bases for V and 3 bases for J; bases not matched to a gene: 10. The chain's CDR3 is CASRTGAGGDYGYTF. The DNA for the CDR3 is TGTGCCAGCAGGACTGGGGCAGGGGGTGACTATGGCTACACCTTC.

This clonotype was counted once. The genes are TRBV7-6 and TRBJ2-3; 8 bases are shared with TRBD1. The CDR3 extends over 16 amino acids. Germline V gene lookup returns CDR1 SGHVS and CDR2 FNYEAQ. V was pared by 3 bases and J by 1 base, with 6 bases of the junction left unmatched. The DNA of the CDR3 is TGTGCCAGCAGCTTCGAACAGGGGGTAGGCACAGATACGCAGTATTTT. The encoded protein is CASSFEQGVGTDTQYF.